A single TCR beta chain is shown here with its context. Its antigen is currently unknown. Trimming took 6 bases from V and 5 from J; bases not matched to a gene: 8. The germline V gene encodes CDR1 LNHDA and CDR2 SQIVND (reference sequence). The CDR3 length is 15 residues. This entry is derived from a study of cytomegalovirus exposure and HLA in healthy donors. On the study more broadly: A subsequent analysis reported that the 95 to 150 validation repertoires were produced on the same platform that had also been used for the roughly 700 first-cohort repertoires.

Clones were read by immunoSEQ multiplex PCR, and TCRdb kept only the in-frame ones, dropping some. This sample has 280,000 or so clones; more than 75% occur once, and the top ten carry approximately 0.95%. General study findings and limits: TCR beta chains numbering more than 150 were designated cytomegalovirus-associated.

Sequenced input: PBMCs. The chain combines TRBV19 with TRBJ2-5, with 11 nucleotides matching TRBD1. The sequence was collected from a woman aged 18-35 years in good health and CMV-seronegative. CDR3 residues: CASSSGTGGGETQYF. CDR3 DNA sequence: TGTGCCAGTAGCTCCGGGACAGGGGGTGGGGAGACCCAGTACTTC.